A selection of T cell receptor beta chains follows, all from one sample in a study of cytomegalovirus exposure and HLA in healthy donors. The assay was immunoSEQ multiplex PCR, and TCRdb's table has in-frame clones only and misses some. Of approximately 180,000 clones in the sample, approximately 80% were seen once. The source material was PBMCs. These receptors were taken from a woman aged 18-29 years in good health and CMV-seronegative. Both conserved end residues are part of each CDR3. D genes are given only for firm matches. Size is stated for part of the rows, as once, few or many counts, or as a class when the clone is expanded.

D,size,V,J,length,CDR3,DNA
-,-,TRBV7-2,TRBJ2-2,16,CASSHGSRRGTGELFF,TGTGCCAGCAGCCATGGATCCAGGCGTGGGACCGGGGAGCTGTTTTTT
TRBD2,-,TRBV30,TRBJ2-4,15,CAWEGAGEAKNIQYF,TGTGCCTGGGAAGGGGCGGGAGAGGCCAAAAACATTCAGTACTTC
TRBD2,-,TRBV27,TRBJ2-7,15,CASSQRAAGDPEQYF,TGTGCCAGCAGCCAACGGGCAGCGGGAGATCCCGAGCAGTACTTC
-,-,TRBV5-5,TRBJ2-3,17,CASSFRQLTASTDTQYF,TGTGCCAGCAGCTTCCGACAGTTGACAGCTAGCACAGATACGCAGTATTTT
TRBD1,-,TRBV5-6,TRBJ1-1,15,CASSLGTGWNTEAFF,TGTGCCAGCAGCTTGGGGACAGGTTGGAACACTGAAGCTTTCTTT
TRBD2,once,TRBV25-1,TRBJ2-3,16,CASSESSGRATDTQYF,TGTGCCAGCAGTGAATCTAGCGGGAGGGCCACAGATACGCAGTATTTT
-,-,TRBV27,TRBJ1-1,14,CASSLSRAGTEAFF,TGTGCCAGCAGTTTATCCCGCGCTGGCACTGAAGCTTTCTTT
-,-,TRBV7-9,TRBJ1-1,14,CASSLALRPTEAFF,TGTGCCAGCAGCTTAGCGCTGAGGCCCACTGAAGCTTTCTTT
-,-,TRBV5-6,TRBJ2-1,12,CASSFTGSFGFF,TGTGCCAGCAGCTTTACAGGGTCTTTTGGGTTCTTC
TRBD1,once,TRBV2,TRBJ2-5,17,CTSGTVRQGEVEETQYF,TGTACCAGCGGGACTGTACGACAGGGGGAGGTCGAGGAGACCCAGTACTTC
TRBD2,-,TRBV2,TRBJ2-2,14,CASSTGRGAGELFF,TGTGCCAGCAGTACCGGGAGGGGCGCCGGGGAGCTGTTTTTT
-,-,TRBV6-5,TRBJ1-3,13,CASSEQGSNTIYF,TGTGCCAGCAGCGAGCAGGGTTCAAACACCATATATTTT
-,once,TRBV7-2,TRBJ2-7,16,CASSLALGTFNYEQYF,TGTGCCAGCAGCTTAGCCTTGGGCACTTTTAACTACGAGCAGTACTTC
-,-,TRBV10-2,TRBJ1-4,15,CASSEVGPRNEKLFF,TGCGCCAGCAGTGAGGTGGGGCCGAGGAATGAAAAACTGTTTTTT
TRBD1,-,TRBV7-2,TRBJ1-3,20,CASSLASGQGLGDSGNTIYF,TGTGCCAGCAGCTTAGCCTCGGGACAGGGATTGGGAGACTCTGGAAACACCATATATTTT
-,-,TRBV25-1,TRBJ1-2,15,CASSELEKANYGYTF,TGTGCCAGCAGTGAACTGGAGAAGGCTAACTATGGCTACACCTTC
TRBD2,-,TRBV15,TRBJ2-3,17,CATSRTKGGGSTDTQYF,TGTGCCACCAGCAGAACAAAAGGCGGGGGGAGCACAGATACGCAGTATTTT
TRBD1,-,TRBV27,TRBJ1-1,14,CASSLGQGLNEAFF,TGTGCCAGCAGCCTCGGACAGGGGTTGAATGAAGCTTTCTTT
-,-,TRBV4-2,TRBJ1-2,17,CASSQGPMTGANYGYTF,TGTGCCAGCAGCCAAGGTCCCATGACAGGAGCTAACTATGGCTACACCTTC
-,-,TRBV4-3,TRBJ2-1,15,CASSARALPGNEQFF,TGCGCCAGCAGCGCAAGGGCACTCCCGGGGAATGAGCAGTTCTTC
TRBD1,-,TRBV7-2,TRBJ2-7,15,CASSLGTGTIGKQYF,TGTGCCAGCAGCCTCGGGACAGGAACGATAGGTAAACAGTACTTC
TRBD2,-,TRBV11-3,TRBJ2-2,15,CASSRYSGGTGELFF,TGTGCCAGCAGCCGCTATAGCGGGGGGACCGGGGAGCTGTTTTTT
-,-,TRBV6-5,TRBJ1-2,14,CASSYSTRKGGYTF,TGTGCCAGCAGTTACTCGACCAGGAAAGGAGGCTACACCTTC
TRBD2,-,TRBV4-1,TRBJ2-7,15,CASSLGTSGTYEQYF,TGCGCCAGCAGTCTTGGGACTAGCGGGACCTACGAGCAGTACTTC
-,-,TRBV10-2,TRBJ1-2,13,CASSESSFFGYTF,TGCGCCAGCAGTGAGTCGAGCTTCTTTGGCTACACCTTC
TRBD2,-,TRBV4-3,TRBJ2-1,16,CASSQDAPGRNNEQFF,TGCGCCAGCAGCCAAGATGCCCCCGGGAGGAACAATGAGCAGTTCTTC
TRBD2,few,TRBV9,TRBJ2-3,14,CASSLVAGTDTQYF,TGTGCCAGCAGCCTCGTAGCGGGAACAGATACGCAGTATTTT
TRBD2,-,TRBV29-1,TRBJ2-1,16,CSVLKVAGAGYNEQFF,TGCAGCGTCCTAAAGGTAGCGGGAGCCGGCTACAATGAGCAGTTCTTC
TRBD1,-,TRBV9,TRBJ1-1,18,CASSASQGAQWANTEAFF,TGTGCCAGCAGCGCGTCACAGGGGGCGCAATGGGCGAACACTGAAGCTTTCTTT
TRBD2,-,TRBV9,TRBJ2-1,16,CASSVGVGRGTHEQFF,TGTGCCAGCAGCGTAGGAGTCGGGAGGGGGACCCATGAGCAGTTCTTC
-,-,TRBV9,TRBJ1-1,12,CASSAGNAEAFF,TGTGCCAGCAGCGCCGGGAATGCTGAAGCTTTCTTT
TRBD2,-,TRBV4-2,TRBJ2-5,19,CASSQFGTSGRVGEETQYF,TGTGCCAGCAGCCAATTCGGGACTAGCGGGAGGGTGGGAGAAGAGACCCAGTACTTC
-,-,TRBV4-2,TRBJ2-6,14,CASSQRRGANVLTF,TGTGCCAGCAGCCAACGCCGGGGGGCCAACGTCCTGACTTTC
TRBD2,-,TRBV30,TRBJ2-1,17,CAWRGLAEPSSYNEQFF,TGTGCCTGGAGGGGACTAGCGGAACCGAGCTCCTACAATGAGCAGTTCTTC
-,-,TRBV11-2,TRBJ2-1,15,CASSSFRDSYNEQFF,TGTGCCAGCAGCTCCTTCCGGGACTCCTACAATGAGCAGTTCTTC
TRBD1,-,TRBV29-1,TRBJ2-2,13,CSVGQGWSGELFF,TGCAGCGTCGGACAGGGCTGGTCCGGGGAGCTGTTTTTT
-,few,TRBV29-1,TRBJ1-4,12,CSVGSPNIGLFF,TGCAGCGTTGGGAGTCCAAATATAGGACTGTTTTTT
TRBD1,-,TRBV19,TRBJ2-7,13,CASRRDRSGEQYF,TGTGCCAGTAGGCGGGACAGGTCGGGCGAGCAGTACTTC
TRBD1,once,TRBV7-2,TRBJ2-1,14,CASRKDRTVHEQFF,TGTGCCAGCAGAAAGGACAGGACTGTGCATGAGCAGTTCTTC
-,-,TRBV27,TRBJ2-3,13,CASQGLPTDTQYF,TGTGCCAGCCAGGGATTACCCACAGATACGCAGTATTTT
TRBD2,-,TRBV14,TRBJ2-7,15,CASSLGRGANYEQYF,TGTGCCAGCAGCCTCGGGCGGGGGGCAAACTACGAGCAGTACTTC
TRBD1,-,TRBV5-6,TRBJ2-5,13,CASRTGPQETQYF,TGTGCCAGCAGGACAGGGCCCCAAGAGACCCAGTACTTC
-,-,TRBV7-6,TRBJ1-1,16,CASSLAQEGLNTEAFF,TGTGCCAGCAGCTTAGCGCAGGAGGGCCTGAACACTGAAGCTTTCTTT
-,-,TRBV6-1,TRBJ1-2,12,CASSGGDYGYTF,TGTGCCAGCAGCGGGGGAGACTATGGCTACACCTTC
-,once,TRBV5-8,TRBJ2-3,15,CASSLGQFSTDTQYF,TGTGCCAGCAGCTTGGGGCAGTTTAGCACAGATACGCAGTATTTT
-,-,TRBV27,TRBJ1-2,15,CASSLGGHPTGGYTF,TGTGCCAGCAGTTTAGGCGGACACCCCACGGGTGGCTACACCTTC
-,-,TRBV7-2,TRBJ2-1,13,CASSSRLVPEQFF,TGTGCCAGCAGCTCACGACTAGTGCCTGAGCAGTTCTTC
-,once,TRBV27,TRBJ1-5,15,CASSPGGYSNQPQHF,TGTGCCAGCAGTCCCGGGGGATATAGCAATCAGCCCCAGCATTTT
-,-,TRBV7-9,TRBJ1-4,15,CASSVTGISNEKLFF,TGTGCCAGCAGCGTTACAGGGATTTCGAATGAAAAACTGTTTTTT
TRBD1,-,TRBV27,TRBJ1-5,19,CASSPRTGQTVFVGQPQHF,TGTGCCAGCAGTCCCCGGACAGGCCAAACCGTTTTTGTGGGTCAGCCCCAGCATTTT
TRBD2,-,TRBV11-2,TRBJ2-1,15,CASSSTSGSGHEQFF,TGTGCCAGCAGCTCTACTAGCGGGAGTGGCCATGAGCAGTTCTTC
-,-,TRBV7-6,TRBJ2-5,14,CASSRTRGGETQYF,TGTGCCAGCAGCCGGACAAGGGGAGGAGAGACCCAGTACTTC
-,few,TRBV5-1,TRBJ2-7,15,CASRSGETSTYEQYF,TGCGCCAGCAGGTCCGGGGAAACATCCACCTACGAGCAGTACTTC
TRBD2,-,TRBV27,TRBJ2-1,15,CASSLWVAGVHEQFF,TGTGCCAGCAGTTTATGGGTAGCGGGAGTGCATGAGCAGTTCTTC
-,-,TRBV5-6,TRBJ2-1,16,CASSLSGSSSYNEQFF,TGTGCCAGCAGCTTGTCCGGGAGTAGCTCCTACAATGAGCAGTTCTTC
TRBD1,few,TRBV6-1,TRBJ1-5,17,CASSVGTGGSGNQPQHF,TGTGCCAGCAGTGTCGGAACAGGGGGGTCGGGCAATCAGCCCCAGCATTTT
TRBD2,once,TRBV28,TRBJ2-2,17,CASSLLGTSTKGGELFF,TGTGCCAGCAGTTTATTAGGGACTAGCACGAAGGGCGGGGAGCTGTTTTTT
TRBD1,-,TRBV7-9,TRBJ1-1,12,CSSSRGTEEAFF,TGTTCCAGCAGCCGAGGGACAGAAGAAGCTTTCTTT
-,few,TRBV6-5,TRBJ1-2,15,CASSYSRGAGYGYTF,TGTGCCAGCAGTTACTCACGGGGGGCTGGTTATGGCTACACCTTC
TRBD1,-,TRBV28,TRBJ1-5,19,CASTPTLGAGGDSNQPQHF,TGTGCCAGCACCCCCACTCTCGGGGCAGGGGGAGACTCGAATCAGCCCCAGCATTTT